The 26 T cell receptor beta chains presented below share a single source sample, sequenced in a study of technical replicates of blood from a few donors. TCRdb's table, derived via immunoSEQ multiplex PCR, lists solely in-frame clones and lacks some. The sample lists approximately 89,000 clones; approximately 93% were seen once. The source material was T cells isolated from PBMCs. These receptors originate from a human donor in good health.

The chain employs TRBV18 and TRBJ2-6; 7 positions match TRBD1. The CDR3 totals 15 residues. Germline V gene sequence: CDR1 KGHSH, CDR2 LQKENI. Losses at the gene ends were 7 bases for V and 4 bases for J; bases not matched to a gene: 7. DNA of the CDR3: TGTGCCAGCTTCATCGACAGGGCCGGGGCCAACGTCCTGACTTTC. This codes for CASFIDRAGANVLTF.

The genes are TRBV5-8 and TRBJ2-3; D perhaps matches TRBD2 (6 bases). V was pared by 1 base and J by 4 bases, with 10 bases between. This CDR3 has 14 residues. CDR1 is SGHTS, CDR2 YDEGEE, per germline. CDR3 coding DNA: TGTGCCAGCAGCTTGCTGCGGGGCGCAGATACGCAGTATTTT. Its translation is CASSLLRGADTQYF.

The chain uses TRBV6-4 and TRBJ1-2, with 9 bases matching TRBD1. The CDR3 totals 17 residues. Germline V lookup: CDR1 MRHNA, CDR2 SNTAGT. V lost 3 bases, J lost 5 bases, and 13 bases stayed unmatched. The CDR3 bases are TGTGCCAGCAGTGATGGACAGGGGAGAAGGGGAGTATATGGCTACACCTTC. Translated: CASSDGQGRRGVYGYTF.

This rearrangement joins TRBV2 to TRBJ1-3; D is possibly TRBD1 (5 bases). V was cut by 6 bases and J by 9 bases, with 18 bases left in between. The CDR3 consists of 14 residues. Germline V gene sequence: CDR1 SNHLY, CDR2 FYNNEI. The CDR3 loop is CASSPTGVDLTIYF. The DNA of the CDR3 is TGTGCCAGCAGCCCCACGGGGGTTGATCTCACCATATATTTT.

This chain links TRBV4-1 with TRBJ1-1; D uncertain. Germline CDR1 is MGHRA and CDR2 is YSYEKL. V was pared by 4 bases and J by 6 bases, with 12 bases between. The CDR3 sequence is 13 residues long. CDR3 DNA: TGCGCCAGCAGCCCCCGAACAGCATCTGAAGCTTTCTTT. Translating gives CASSPRTASEAFF.

The chain recombines TRBV4-1 with TRBJ2-7; 8 bases agree with TRBD2. The V segment lost 0 bases and the J segment 2 bases; nucleotides outside the gene matches: 6. The CDR3 is 16 residues long. The germline gives CDR1 MGHRA, CDR2 YSYEKL. As DNA, the CDR3 is TGCGCCAGCAGCCAAGAACCGGGACTAGGAACCTACGAGCAGTACTTC. Its protein product is CASSQEPGLGTYEQYF.

The rearrangement links TRBV20-1 to TRBJ1-2; D is possibly TRBD1 (6 bases). CDR1 and CDR2 from the germline V gene are DFQATT and SNEGSKA (reference sequence). V was cut by 3 bases and J by 7 bases, with 9 bases left in between. This CDR3 has 11 residues. CDR3 region: CSASTGFGYTF. As DNA, the CDR3 is TGCAGTGCTAGTACAGGGTTTGGCTACACCTTC.

The chain combines TRBV7-9 with TRBJ1-1; TRBD1 agrees at 7 bases. Germline V CDR1 and CDR2: SEHNR, FQNEAQ (reference sequence). This CDR3 region has 14 residues. V trimming: 3 bases; J trimming: 2 bases; junction bases outside the gene matches: 3. Written as DNA, the CDR3 is TGTGCCAGCAGCTTTCAGGGGGATAACACTGAAGCTTTCTTT. Encoded protein: CASSFQGDNTEAFF.

V and J are TRBV5-4 and TRBJ2-7; a weak D match, TRBD2 (7 bases). The V end was cut by 4 bases, the J end by 0 bases, with 14 bases between. Looked up from germline, CDR1 is SGHNT and CDR2 is YYREEE (reference sequence). The CDR3 is made up of 15 amino acids. The CDR3 spells CASSGRGATSYEQYF. The CDR3 nucleotides are TGTGCCAGCAGCGGCCGGGGGGCGACCTCCTACGAGCAGTACTTC.

J is TRBJ1-1 and V is TRBV7-2, with a weak D call TRBD1 (5 bases). V lost 3 bases and J 3 bases, leaving 17 bases between the germline ends. Germline CDR1 SGHTA, CDR2 FQGNSA. The CDR3 contains 16 residues. The CDR3 here is CASSLWGRALDTEAFF. The CDR3 region has the DNA TGTGCCAGCAGCTTGTGGGGGAGGGCTCTAGACACTGAAGCTTTCTTT.

The chain is built from TRBV19 and TRBJ1-4; D remains ambiguous. The CDR3 contains 18 residues. In germline, CDR1 is LNHDA, CDR2 SQIVND (reference sequence). The ends were cut back, 7 bases at V and 2 bases at J, with 23 bases in the middle. The CDR3 sequence is CASTAGRRVFQTNEKLFF. DNA for the CDR3: TGTGCCAGTACGGCCGGGAGGCGCGTGTTTCAGACTAATGAAAAACTGTTTTTT.

This chain links TRBV12-5 with TRBJ1-1; D remains unclear. CDR1 LGHNT and CDR2 FRNRAP come from the germline V gene. The length of the CDR3 is 12 residues. V was shortened by 4 bases and J by 11 bases, with 14 bases between the two germline ends. In DNA, the CDR3 is TGTGCTAGTGGTTCCACCGGGATGAGGGCTTTCTTT. Translation gives CASGSTGMRAFF.

The chain joins TRBV30 to TRBJ1-2; D is possibly TRBD1 (5 bases). This CDR3 has 11 amino acids. Deletions cut 2 bases from V and 6 bases from J, with 7 bases between. CDR1 is GTSNPN, CDR2 SVGIG, per germline (reference sequence). As DNA, the CDR3 is TGTGCCTGGAGTTACAGGCATGGCTACACCTTC. The encoded protein is CAWSYRHGYTF. Based on the CDR3 plus reference TRBV30 and TRBJ1-2, the full variable domain is SQTIHQWPATLVQPVGSPLSLECTVEGTSNPNLYWYRQAAGRGLQLLFYSVGIGQISSEVPQNLSASRPQDRQFILSSKKLLLSDSGFYLCAWSYRHGYTFGSGTRLTVV.

This clone appeared a single time. V usage is TRBV29-1 and J usage is TRBJ2-7; no definite D call. This CDR3 region has 11 residues. Between the trimmed V and J ends, which lost 6 bases and 5 bases, there was a span of 11 bases. The germline gives CDR1 SQVTM, CDR2 ANQGSEA. CDR3 in amino acids: CSVPGVHEQYF. In DNA form, the CDR3 reads TGCAGCGTCCCCGGAGTGCACGAGCAGTACTTC.

The gene calls are TRBV27 and TRBJ1-3; D ambiguous. Germline V gene lookup returns CDR1 MNHEY and CDR2 SMNVEV (reference sequence). CDR3 length: 15 residues. V lost 6 bases, J lost 0 bases, and 12 bases lay in between. The CDR3 DNA sequence: TGTGCCAGCAGCCGAGAGCCCTACTCTGGAAACACCATATATTTT. Amino acid sequence: CASSREPYSGNTIYF.

In DNA, the CDR3 is TGTGCCAGCAGTGAATGGTCCCAGGGTCGTGGCTACACCTTC. Protein sequence: CASSEWSQGRGYTF. The gene calls are TRBV6-1 and TRBJ1-2; D may be TRBD1 (5 bases). The CDR3 covers 14 residues. Germline V CDR1 and CDR2: MNHNS, SASEGT. The V end was cut by 2 bases, the J end by 7 bases, with 14 bases between.

The chain employs TRBV5-1 and TRBJ1-2; D perhaps matches TRBD1 (5 bases). CDR3 length: 14 amino acids. Germline values: CDR1 SGHRS, CDR2 YFSETQ. The V and J ends lost 0 bases and 4 bases respectively, with 10 bases between them. Here the CDR3 DNA reads TGCGCCAGCAGCTTGGCGGTAGGGGTCTATGGCTACACCTTC. It codes for CASSLAVGVYGYTF.

The rearrangement uses TRBV19 and TRBJ2-7; possibly TRBD2 for D (5 bases). Trimming took off 5 bases at V and 5 bases at J, with 16 bases between the two ends. The CDR3 is made up of 14 amino acids. Germline V lookup: CDR1 LNHDA, CDR2 SQIVND (reference sequence). As DNA, the CDR3 is TGTGCCAGTAGTGAGGAGGCGAGGTTTCACGAGCAGTACTTC. Translation gives CASSEEARFHEQYF.

About this clone itself: Sequence at one end of the junction differs from germline and may be a read error. The gene calls are TRBV7-9 and TRBJ1-2, with D possibly TRBD1 on 5 matching bases. The CDR3 loop spans 12 amino acids. The germline V gene has CDR1 SEHNR and CDR2 FQNEAQ (reference sequence). CDR3 sequence reads: CAGRDRDYGYTF. The CDR3 nucleotides read TGTGCCGGCAGGGATCGGGACTATGGCTACACCTTC.

This chain joins TRBV6-1 and TRBJ2-1; 7 positions agree with TRBD2. Trimming at V came to 0 bases and at J to 7 bases, leaving 0 bases not matched to a gene. Germline V lookup: CDR1 MNHNS, CDR2 SASEGT. The CDR3 runs 13 residues. In DNA form, the CDR3 reads TGTGCCAGCAGTGAAGCGGGAGGGAATGAGCAGTTCTTC. Its protein product is CASSEAGGNEQFF.

V usage is TRBV5-1 and J usage is TRBJ2-3; D may be TRBD2 (5 bases). Germline V gives CDR1 SGHRS, CDR2 YFSETQ. The V end lost 4 bases, the J end lost 3 bases, and 18 bases lay between the germline ends. The CDR3 is 16 residues long. CDR3 loop: CASSNRLASGTDTQYF. The CDR3 DNA reads as TGCGCCAGCAGCAACAGACTCGCTTCGGGGACAGATACGCAGTATTTT.

This rearrangement joins TRBV27 to TRBJ2-1; D may be TRBD1 (5 bases). V lost 5 bases and J lost 4, with 18 bases in between. CDR1 and CDR2 from the germline V gene are MNHEY and SMNVEV (reference sequence). The CDR3 covers 16 residues. CDR3 amino acids: CASSPQGASLYNEQFF. The CDR3 DNA reads TGTGCCAGCAGTCCTCAAGGGGCCTCCCTATACAATGAGCAGTTCTTC.

This rearrangement joins TRBV2 to TRBJ2-1, with 10 bases aligning to TRBD1. Looked up from germline, CDR1 is SNHLY and CDR2 is FYNNEI. The junction had 5 bases not matched to a gene; V was cut back by 8 bases and J by 1 base. This CDR3 spans 15 amino acids. CDR3 bases: TGTGCCAGCTCTCCGGGACAGGGGTCCTACAATGAGCAGTTCTTC. Protein sequence: CASSPGQGSYNEQFF.

The V gene is TRBV5-6, the J gene TRBJ1-2; D not resolved. The CDR3 loop spans 15 amino acids. Per the germline V gene, CDR1 is SGHDT and CDR2 is YYEEEE. V lost 6 bases and J 8 bases, leaving 23 bases between the germline ends. In DNA, the CDR3 is TGTGCCAGCAACCTCATGAAGCTCCGCTCCCCAGGCTACACCTTC. Encoded protein: CASNLMKLRSPGYTF.

This clone came up a few times. The chain recombines TRBV9 with TRBJ2-2; TRBD1 matches at 8 bases. J lost 9 bases, V lost 4 bases, and 11 bases had no gene match. Germline V CDR1 and CDR2: SGDLS, YYNGEE. This CDR3 has 15 amino acids. The CDR3 region has the DNA TGTGCCAGCAGCCCTGGAGGACAGGGAGGCAGGGAGCTGTTTTTT. As protein: CASSPGGQGGRELFF.

This chain uses TRBV9 with TRBJ2-3, with a tentative D call TRBD1 (6 bases). Trimming removed 3 bases from V and 0 bases from J, with 14 bases in between. Germline V lookup: CDR1 SGDLS, CDR2 YYNGEE. The CDR3 has 16 residues. In DNA form, the CDR3 reads TGTGCCAGCAGCGCCCCGGACAGAGATAGCACAGATACGCAGTATTTT. Protein product: CASSAPDRDSTDTQYF.